This T cell receptor beta chain was identified in a study of type 1 regulatory T cells. The CDR3 is 16 amino acids. The V and J ends lost 6 bases and 3 bases, in that order; junction bases with no gene match: 12. From germline, CDR1 is MNHEY and CDR2 SVGEGT. Comment on this clonotype: Its antigen is undetermined.

A single record per CDR3 protein comes from TCRdb applying MiXCR to the reads. The table shows about 74,000 distinct CDR3 sequences, with around 63% occurring only once. Sequencing was performed on cultured T cells, either the whole culture or a sorted T cell fraction (not recorded which). The subset was: Tr1-enriched cell product generated in vitro against host alloantigens. The V gene is TRBV6-2 or TRBV6-3, the J gene TRBJ2-7; 9 bases line up with TRBD2. This TCR came from a human donor in good health. CDR3 sequence: CASRQLRLAADYEQYF. In DNA form, the CDR3 reads TGTGCCAGCAGGCAGCTAAGACTAGCGGCCGACTACGAGCAGTACTTC.